Listed here are 7 T cell receptor beta chains from one sample, sequenced in a study of blood T cell repertoires in COVID-19. The table came from immunoSEQ multiplex PCR; TCRdb's copy has only in-frame clones and leaves some out. The table has about 180,000 clones, around 82% seen once; the top ten hold roughly 10%. Specimen: peripheral blood. Receptors were obtained from a woman over 75 with active or convalescent COVID-19.

This clone turned up a few times. The chain recombines TRBV5-1 with TRBJ1-1; tentatively, D is TRBD1 (6 bases). Looked up from germline, CDR1 is SGHRS and CDR2 is YFSETQ. Trimming removed 6 bases from V and 2 bases from J, with 14 bases in between. This CDR3 spans 14 amino acids. The CDR3 reads CASTTSGHNTEAFF. The CDR3 DNA reads TGCGCCAGCACCACCTCGGGACACAACACTGAAGCTTTCTTT.

This clone was recorded once. The CDR3 coding sequence is TGCGCCAGCAGCCGAGGACAGGCCCCAGATACGCAGTATTTT. Amino acids: CASSRGQAPDTQYF. The gene calls are TRBV5-1 and TRBJ2-3; 7 bases map to TRBD1. This CDR3 is built from 14 residues. Germline loops: CDR1 SGHRS, CDR2 YFSETQ. Unmatched junction bases numbered 6, after V lost 4 bases and J lost 4 bases. Full variable domain (remainder filled in from reference TRBV5-1 and TRBJ2-3): KAGVTQTPRYLIKTRGQQVTLSCSPISGHRSVSWYQQTPGQGLQFLFEYFSETQRNKGNFPGRFSGRQFSNSRSEMNVSTLELGDSALYLCASSRGQAPDTQYFGPGTRLTVL.

The rearrangement joins TRBV5-4 to TRBJ1-6; 9 nucleotides line up with TRBD1. CDR1 is SGHNT, CDR2 YYREEE, per germline (reference sequence). V shed 4 bases, J shed 10 bases, and the junction held 9 bases outside the gene matches. This CDR3 has 15 amino acids. The CDR3 bases are TGTGCCAGCAGCGGGAGGACAGGGGATCGATCACCCCTCCACTTT. Its protein is CASSGRTGDRSPLHF.

Of note for this clone: Germline and junction disagree at one end, which may indicate a read error. The chain combines TRBV2 with TRBJ1-2, with 11 bases identical to TRBD1. This CDR3 is 12 amino acids long. The germline V gene has CDR1 SNHLY and CDR2 FYNNEI. In DNA form, the CDR3 reads TGTGCCAGCAGTTCCGGGACAGGGGGTTTTCTCTTC. It yields the protein CASSSGTGGFLF.

The chain couples TRBV11-2 to TRBJ2-2; D is possibly TRBD2 (6 bases). CDR3 size: 16 residues. V lost 5 bases and J 6 bases, leaving 19 bases between the germline ends. Per germline, CDR1 SGHAT and CDR2 FQNNGV. CDR3 DNA sequence: TGTGCCAGCAGCCCCCGAAGAACCCCTAGCGCCGGGGAGCTGTTTTTT. Translated: CASSPRRTPSAGELFF.

The V and J genes are TRBV10-3 and TRBJ2-1; TRBD2 matches 12 bases. Trimming cost V 10 bases and J 7 bases; bases outside gene matches: 8. Germline V gene data show CDR1 as ENHRY and CDR2 as SYGVKD. This CDR3 comprises 14 residues. The CDR3: CATETSGRRNEQFF. The CDR3 nucleotides are TGTGCCACCGAGACTAGCGGGAGACGGAATGAGCAGTTCTTC.

The rearrangement links TRBV19 to TRBJ1-2, with D hard to call. Germline lookup yields CDR1 LNHDA and CDR2 SQIVND (reference sequence). The CDR3 totals 16 residues. Trimming removed 5 bases from V and 4 bases from J, with 20 bases in between. The CDR3 is CASSPPGPEDVYGYTF. CDR3 DNA sequence: TGTGCCAGTAGTCCACCCGGGCCGGAGGATGTCTATGGCTACACCTTC.